The following is a T cell receptor beta chain sequence with its context. The record originates from a study of blood T cell repertoires in COVID-19. Study-wide context: From the United States, Italy and Spain came samples of acute and convalescent COVID-19.

The germline CDR1 and CDR2 sequences are SGHRS and YFSETQ. The CDR3 covers 13 residues. V was pared by 2 bases and J by 1 base, with 6 bases between. Sequencing was performed with immunoSEQ multiplex PCR; in TCRdb, only in-frame clones are kept and a portion is missing. The sample lists roughly 60,000 clones; roughly 84% were seen once. This receptor was obtained from a man in his fifties or sixties with COVID-19, enrolled during active disease. Sequencing was carried out using peripheral blood. This rearrangement joins TRBV5-1 to TRBJ1-1; unclear D gene. The DNA for the CDR3 is TGCGCCAGCAGCTTTGCAGGGAACACTGAAGCTTTCTTT. Protein sequence: CASSFAGNTEAFF.